This T cell receptor beta chain stems from a study of blood T cell repertoires in COVID-19 (TCRdb year 2020). For context, the study as a whole: Samples covering the acute and convalescent phases of COVID-19 were provided by collaborators in the United States, Italy and Spain. HLA class I and class II types, where available, came from metadata supplied by the sample provider rather than from assay-based typing. The repertoires were made available in a free public database intended to serve as a resource for research on the immune response to SARS-CoV-2. The dataset comprised deeply sampled blood TCRbeta repertoires from subjects exposed to, actively infected with, or recovered from COVID-19. The samples were drawn from the first 160 participants of the ongoing ImmuneRACE study and from about 1,200 subjects provided by 6 global collaborators. The sample metadata nearly always contained a de-identified subject ID, COVID-19 status, age in years and sex. The prospective study material was composed of cDNA or gDNA derived from T cells, B-cell-depleted T cells, or PBMCs.

TCRbeta CDR3 regions were amplified from genomic DNA using the immunoSEQ Assay, a bias-controlled multiplex PCR. As for the authors' bioinformatics: Nucleated cell counts per sample were estimated from amplification of reference gene primers within the assay. Sequence reads were collapsed and filtered to measure the absolute abundance of every unique TCRbeta CDR3 rearrangement. For each sample, productive Simpson clonality was calculated as the square root of Simpson's diversity index over productive rearrangements. TCRdb re-hosts the immuneACCESS table, in-frame sequences only. Its copies lack some clones; in the studies checked, an unresolved V gene accounts for under half of them, and the cause for the rest is not known. V and J calls and clone size are those listed in that table; D and trimming were worked out from the DNA. This sample gives 350,000 to 400,000 clones in total; roughly nine tenths of them show up just once. The top ten constitute around 1% of the sample.

About this clone: The clone's antigen remains unknown. Nothing much larger sits one base from this clone, and base qualities are not available.

The CDR3 spans 11 residues, from the cysteine through the phenylalanine. CDR3 DNA is the only sequence kept; it has 33 bases, read in frame from the first base. CDR1 is given as SGDLS and CDR2 as YYNGEE, both from the germline V gene. Deletion took 7 bases off V and 10 bases off J, with a span of 11 bases between the germline ends. Participants in the prospective study were enrolled through a virtual design, were aged roughly 18 to 95 years, and lived in 24 United States geographic areas. In the prospective study, cohorts were assigned on the basis of participant-reported clinical history obtained from a screening survey and a study questionnaire. ImmuneRACE Cohort 3 recovered participants were defined by two consecutive negative NP/OP PCR tests, healthcare professional clearance, or symptom resolution. Each participant in the prospective study had whole blood, serum and a nasopharyngeal or oropharyngeal swab collected by mobile phlebotomists. Additional blood draws and questionnaires over a roughly two-month period could optionally be provided by prospective study participants. Blood samples from the prospective study were shipped frozen or at room temperature prior to DNA extraction.

Findings and caveats that apply to the study as a whole: How much clinical and demographic metadata was included differed by source and by participant, and the metadata was provided uncurated.

Sample: PBMCs or T cells enriched from blood (not recorded which). The rearrangement joined TRBV9 to TRBJ2-2, with TRBD2 as a weak D call on 5 bases. The clonotype comes from a man younger than 35 who had recovered from COVID-19. The nucleotide sequence reads as follows: TGTGCCAGCGCGGGTGGATCGGAGCTGTTTTTT. Its coded protein is CASAGGSELFF.